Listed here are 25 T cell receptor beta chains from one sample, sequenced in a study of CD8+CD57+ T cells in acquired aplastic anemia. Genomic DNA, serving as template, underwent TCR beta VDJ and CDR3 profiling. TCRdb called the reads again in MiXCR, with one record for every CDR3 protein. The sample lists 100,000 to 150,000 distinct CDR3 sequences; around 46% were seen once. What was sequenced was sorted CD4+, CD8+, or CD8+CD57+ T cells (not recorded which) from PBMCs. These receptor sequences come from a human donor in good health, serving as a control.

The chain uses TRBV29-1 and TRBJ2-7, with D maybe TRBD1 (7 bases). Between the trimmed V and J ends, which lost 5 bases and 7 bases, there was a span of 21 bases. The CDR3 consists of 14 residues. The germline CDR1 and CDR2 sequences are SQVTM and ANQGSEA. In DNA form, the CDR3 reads TGCAGCGTTATGGGGCAGGGGGGTGCTGGGGAGCAGTACTTC. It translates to CSVMGQGGAGEQYF.

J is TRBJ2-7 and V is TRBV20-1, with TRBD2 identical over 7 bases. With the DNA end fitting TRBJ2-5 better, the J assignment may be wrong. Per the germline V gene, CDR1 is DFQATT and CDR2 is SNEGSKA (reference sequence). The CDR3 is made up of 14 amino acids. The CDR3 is CSARPGGGQETQYF. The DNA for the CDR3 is TGCAGTGCTCGCCCGGGGGGAGGGCAAGAGACCCAGTACTTC.

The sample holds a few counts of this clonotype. CDR3: CSATGTGGTDTQYF. As DNA, the CDR3 is TGCAGTGCTACCGGGACAGGGGGCACAGATACGCAGTATTTT. The rearrangement uses TRBV20-1 and TRBJ2-3; 10 bases map to TRBD1. V trimming: 4 bases; J trimming: 1 base; junction bases outside the gene matches: 2. This CDR3 is built from 14 residues. Germline V gene data show CDR1 as DFQATT and CDR2 as SNEGSKA (reference sequence).

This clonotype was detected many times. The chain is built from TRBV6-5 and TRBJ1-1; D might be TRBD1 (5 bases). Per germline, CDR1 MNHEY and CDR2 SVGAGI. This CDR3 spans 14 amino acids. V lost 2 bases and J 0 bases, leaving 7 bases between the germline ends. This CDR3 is CASSYSRVNTEAFF. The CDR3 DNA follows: TGTGCCAGCAGTTACAGCAGGGTGAACACTGAAGCTTTCTTT.

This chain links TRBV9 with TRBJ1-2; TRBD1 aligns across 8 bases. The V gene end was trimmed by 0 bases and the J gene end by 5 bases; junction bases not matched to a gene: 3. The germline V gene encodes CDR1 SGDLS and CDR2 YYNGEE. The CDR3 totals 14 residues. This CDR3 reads CASSVGTGRYGYTF. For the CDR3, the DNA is TGTGCCAGCAGCGTAGGGACAGGGAGGTATGGCTACACCTTC.

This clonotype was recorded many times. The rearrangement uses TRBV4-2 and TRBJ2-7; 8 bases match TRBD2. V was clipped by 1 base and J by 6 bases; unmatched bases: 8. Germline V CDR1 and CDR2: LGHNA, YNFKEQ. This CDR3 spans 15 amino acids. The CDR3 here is CASSQVAGPLSEQYF. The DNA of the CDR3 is TGTGCCAGCAGCCAAGTAGCGGGACCTTTATCCGAGCAGTACTTC.

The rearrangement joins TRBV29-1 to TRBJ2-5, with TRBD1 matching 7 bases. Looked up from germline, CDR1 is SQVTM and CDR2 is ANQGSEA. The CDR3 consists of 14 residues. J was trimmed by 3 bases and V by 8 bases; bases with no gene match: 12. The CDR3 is CSTDPSQGEETQYF. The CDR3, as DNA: TGCAGCACTGACCCCAGCCAGGGGGAAGAGACCCAGTACTTC. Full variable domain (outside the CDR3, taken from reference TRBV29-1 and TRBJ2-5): SAVISQKPSRDICQRGTSLTIQCQVDSQVTMMFWYRQQPGQSLTLIATANQGSEATYESGFVIDKFPISRPNLTFSTLTVSNMSPEDSSIYLCSTDPSQGEETQYFGPGTRLLVL.

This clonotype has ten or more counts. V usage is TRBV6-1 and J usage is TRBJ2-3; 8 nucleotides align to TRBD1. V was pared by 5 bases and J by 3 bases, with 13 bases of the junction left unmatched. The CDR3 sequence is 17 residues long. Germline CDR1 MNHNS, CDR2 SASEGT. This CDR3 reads CASSRAARTGFTDTQYF. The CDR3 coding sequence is TGTGCCAGCAGTAGAGCCGCACGGACAGGGTTTACAGATACGCAGTATTTT.

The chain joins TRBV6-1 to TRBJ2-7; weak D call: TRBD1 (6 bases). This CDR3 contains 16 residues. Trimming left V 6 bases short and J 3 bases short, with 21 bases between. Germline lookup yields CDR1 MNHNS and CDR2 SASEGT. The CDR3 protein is CASSPPRPGHVYEQYF. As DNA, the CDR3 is TGTGCCAGCAGCCCCCCCCGCCCGGGACACGTCTACGAGCAGTACTTC.

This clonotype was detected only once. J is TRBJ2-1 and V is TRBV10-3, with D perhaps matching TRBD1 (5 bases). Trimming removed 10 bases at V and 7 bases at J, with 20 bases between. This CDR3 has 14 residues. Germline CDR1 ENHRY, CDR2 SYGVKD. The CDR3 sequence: CATKAMGPRNEQFF. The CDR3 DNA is TGTGCCACGAAAGCAATGGGGCCGAGGAATGAGCAGTTCTTC.

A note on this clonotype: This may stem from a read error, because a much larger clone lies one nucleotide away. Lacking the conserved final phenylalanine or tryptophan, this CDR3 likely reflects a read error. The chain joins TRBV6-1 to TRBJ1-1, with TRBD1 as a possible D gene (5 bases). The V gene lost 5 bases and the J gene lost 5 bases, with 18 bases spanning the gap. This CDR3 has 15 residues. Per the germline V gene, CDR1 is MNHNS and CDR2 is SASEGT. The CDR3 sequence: CASSTEQAPGTEAFL. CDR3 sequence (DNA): TGTGCCAGCAGTACGGAACAGGCGCCGGGGACTGAAGCTTTCCTT.

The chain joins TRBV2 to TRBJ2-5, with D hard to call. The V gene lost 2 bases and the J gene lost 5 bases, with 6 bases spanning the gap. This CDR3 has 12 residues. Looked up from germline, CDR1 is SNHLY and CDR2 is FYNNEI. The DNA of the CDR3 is TGTGCCAGCAGTGAATGGATGGAGACCCAGTACTTC. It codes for CASSEWMETQYF.

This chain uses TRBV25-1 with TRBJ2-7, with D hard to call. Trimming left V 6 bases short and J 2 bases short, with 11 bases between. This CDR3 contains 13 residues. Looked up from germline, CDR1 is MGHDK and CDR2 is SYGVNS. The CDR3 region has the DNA TGTGCCAGCAGCCCCGATCCGACCTACGAGCAGTACTTC. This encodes CASSPDPTYEQYF.

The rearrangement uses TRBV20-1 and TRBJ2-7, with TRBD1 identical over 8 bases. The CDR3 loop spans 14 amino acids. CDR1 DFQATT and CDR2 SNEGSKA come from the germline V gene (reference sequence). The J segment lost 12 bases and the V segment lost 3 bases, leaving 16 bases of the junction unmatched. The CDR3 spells CSASSSDRAYERYF. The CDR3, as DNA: TGCAGTGCTAGTAGTTCGGACAGGGCCTACGAACGGTACTTC.

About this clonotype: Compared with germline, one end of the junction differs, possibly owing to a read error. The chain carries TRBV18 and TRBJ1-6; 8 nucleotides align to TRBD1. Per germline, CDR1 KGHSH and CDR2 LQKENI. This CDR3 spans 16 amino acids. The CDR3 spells CTSSPYGTGGNSPLHF. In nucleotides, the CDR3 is TGTACCAGCTCACCCTACGGGACAGGAGGAAATTCACCCCTCCACTTT.

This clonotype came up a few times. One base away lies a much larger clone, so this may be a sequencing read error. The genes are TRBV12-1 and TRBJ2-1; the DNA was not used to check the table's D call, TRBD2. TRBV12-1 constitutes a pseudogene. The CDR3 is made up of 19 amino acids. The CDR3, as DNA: TGTGCCAGCAGCTCGGAGGAACTAGCGGGAGGGCTATCCTACAATGAGCAGTTCTTC. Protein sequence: CASSSEELAGGLSYNEQFF.

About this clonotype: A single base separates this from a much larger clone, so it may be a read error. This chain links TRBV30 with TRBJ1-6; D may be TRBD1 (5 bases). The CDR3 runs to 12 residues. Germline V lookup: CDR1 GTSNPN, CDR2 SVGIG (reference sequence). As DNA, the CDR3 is TGTGCCTGGAGCTTCGGGGGGTCACCCCCCCACTTT. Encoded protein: CAWSFGGSPPHF.

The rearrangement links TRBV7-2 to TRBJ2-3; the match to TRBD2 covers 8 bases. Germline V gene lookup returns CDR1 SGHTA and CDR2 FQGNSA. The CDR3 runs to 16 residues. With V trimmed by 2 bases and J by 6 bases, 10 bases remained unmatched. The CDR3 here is CASSLSGAGGSDTQYF. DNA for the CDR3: TGTGCCAGCAGCTTAAGCGGTGCGGGGGGATCGGATACGCAGTATTTT.

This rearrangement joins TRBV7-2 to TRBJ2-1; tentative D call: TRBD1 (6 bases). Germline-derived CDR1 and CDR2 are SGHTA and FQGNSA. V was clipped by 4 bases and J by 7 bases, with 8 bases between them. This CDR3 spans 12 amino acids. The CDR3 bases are TGTGCCAGCAGCTCAAGGGGGAATGAGCAGTTCTTC. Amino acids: CASSSRGNEQFF.

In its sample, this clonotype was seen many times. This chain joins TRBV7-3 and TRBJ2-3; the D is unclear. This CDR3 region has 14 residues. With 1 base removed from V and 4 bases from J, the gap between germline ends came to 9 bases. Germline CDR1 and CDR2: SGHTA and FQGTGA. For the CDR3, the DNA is TGTGCCAGCAGCTTAAGTGTCTATCCAGATACGCAGTATTTT. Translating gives CASSLSVYPDTQYF.

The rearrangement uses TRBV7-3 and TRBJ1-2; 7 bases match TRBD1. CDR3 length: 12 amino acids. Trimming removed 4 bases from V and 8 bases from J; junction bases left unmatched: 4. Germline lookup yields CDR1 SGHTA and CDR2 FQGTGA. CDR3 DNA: TGTGCCAGCAGCTACAGGGGAGAAGGCTACACCTTC. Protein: CASSYRGEGYTF.

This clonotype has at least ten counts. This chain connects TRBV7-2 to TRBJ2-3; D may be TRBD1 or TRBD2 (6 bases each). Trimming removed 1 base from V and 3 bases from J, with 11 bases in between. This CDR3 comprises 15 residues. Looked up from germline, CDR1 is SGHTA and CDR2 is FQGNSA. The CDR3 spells CASSLVGGPTDTQYF. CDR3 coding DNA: TGTGCCAGCAGCTTAGTGGGGGGCCCGACAGATACGCAGTATTTT.

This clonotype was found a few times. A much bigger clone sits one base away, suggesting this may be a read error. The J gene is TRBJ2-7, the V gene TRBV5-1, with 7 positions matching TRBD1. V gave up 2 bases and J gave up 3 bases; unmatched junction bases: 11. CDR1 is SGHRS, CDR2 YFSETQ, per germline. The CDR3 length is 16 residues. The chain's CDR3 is CASSFGDRPRIYEQYF. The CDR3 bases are TGCGCCAGCAGCTTTGGGGACAGACCACGGATCTACGAGCAGTACTTC. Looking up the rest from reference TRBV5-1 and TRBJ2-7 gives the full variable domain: KAGVTQTPRYLIKTRGQQVTLSCSPISGHRSVSWYQQTPGQGLQFLFEYFSETQRNKGNFPGRFSGRQFSNSRSEMNVSTLELGDSALYLCASSFGDRPRIYEQYFGPGTRLTVT.

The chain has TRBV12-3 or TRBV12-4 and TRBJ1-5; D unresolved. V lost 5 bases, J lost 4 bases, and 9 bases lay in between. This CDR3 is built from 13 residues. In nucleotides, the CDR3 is TGTGCCAGCAGTATCCAGGTAAATCAGCCCCAGCATTTT. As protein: CASSIQVNQPQHF.

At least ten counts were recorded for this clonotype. The CDR3, as DNA: TGTGCCAGCAGCCAAGGACGGGCCTATGGCTACACCTTC. Encoded protein: CASSQGRAYGYTF. This chain links TRBV3-1 with TRBJ1-2; D not resolved. V dropped 1 base and J dropped 4 bases, with 7 bases sitting between them. Germline V CDR1 and CDR2: LGHDT, YNNKEL (reference sequence). This CDR3 region has 13 residues. Looking up the rest from reference TRBV3-1 and TRBJ1-2 gives the full variable domain: DTAVSQTPKYLVTQMGNDKSIKCEQNLGHDTMYWYKQDSKKFLKIMFSYNNKELIINETVPNRFSPKSPDKAHLNLHINSLELGDSAVYFCASSQGRAYGYTFGSGTRLTVV.